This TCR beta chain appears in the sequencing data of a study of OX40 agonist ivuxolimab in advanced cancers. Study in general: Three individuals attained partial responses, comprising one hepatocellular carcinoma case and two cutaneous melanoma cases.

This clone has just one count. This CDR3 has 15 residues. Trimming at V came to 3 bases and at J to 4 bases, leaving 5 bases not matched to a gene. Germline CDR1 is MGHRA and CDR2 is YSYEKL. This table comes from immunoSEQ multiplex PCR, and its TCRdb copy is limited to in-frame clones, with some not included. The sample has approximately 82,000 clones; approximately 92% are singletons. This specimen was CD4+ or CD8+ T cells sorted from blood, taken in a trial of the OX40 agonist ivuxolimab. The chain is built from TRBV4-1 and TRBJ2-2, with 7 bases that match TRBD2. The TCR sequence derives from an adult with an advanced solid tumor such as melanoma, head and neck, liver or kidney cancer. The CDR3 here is CASSQAGVGTGELFF. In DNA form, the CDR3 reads TGCGCCAGCAGCCAGGCGGGAGTCGGCACCGGGGAGCTGTTTTTT.